The subject of this entry is one T cell receptor (beta chain). Its target is not known. This specimen belongs to a study of post-analysis software for immune sequencing data. Presence of unique molecular identifiers characterized the TCR beta cDNA libraries. The authors obtained roughly 0.5 million cDNA molecules from roughly 1.1 to 9.2 million T cells. TCRdb redid the calling of the PCR reads with MiXCR, one entry per CDR3 protein. Among fewer than 850,000 distinct CDR3 sequences listed, about 43% were seen once. The study, taken as a whole, reports: Diversity measured as normalized Chao1 was significantly lower in multiple sclerosis patients than in controls. A handful of TRBV segments were significantly more frequent in patients than in controls. TRBV5-6, TRBV5-1 and TRBV20-1 were among these segments.

The CDR3 sequence is 14 residues long. Germline V gene lookup returns CDR1 SGHDT and CDR2 YYEEEE. V dropped 4 bases and J dropped 5; count of bases not matched to a gene: 1. The origin of this receptor is a girl aged 10 to 17 with multiple sclerosis. Material for sequencing was blood. J is TRBJ2-5 and V is TRBV5-6; 14 bases map to TRBD2. This CDR3 is CASSRTSGRETQYF. In DNA, the CDR3 is TGTGCCAGCAGCCGGACTAGCGGGAGGGAGACCCAGTACTTC.